This T cell receptor beta chain comes out of a study of blood T cell repertoires in COVID-19. Measured with immunoSEQ multiplex PCR; TCRdb has only the in-frame clones, and not every one. The sample has more than 200,000 clones; 85% to 90% are singletons. Germline-derived CDR1 and CDR2 are MNHEY and SVGAGI. The CDR3 consists of 11 residues. Between the trimmed V and J ends, which lost 6 bases and 8 bases, there was a span of 8 bases. The specimen was PBMCs or T cells enriched from blood (not recorded which). The receptor's source is a woman aged 50 to 60 who had recovered from COVID-19. The chain carries TRBV6-5 and TRBJ1-5; no clear D. Here the CDR3 DNA reads TGTGCCAGCAGGGAGTTTGAGCCCCAGCATTTT. This encodes CASREFEPQHF.